This T cell receptor beta chain was retrieved from a study of shared clonotypes between healthy human individuals. Study-level results: The rarefaction results pointed to incomplete sorted-subset sequencing despite large depth.

Germline assignment: CDR1 SNHLY and CDR2 FYNNEI. V trimming: 8 bases; J trimming: 1 base; junction bases outside the gene matches: 4. The length of the CDR3 is 14 residues. The table came from immunoSEQ multiplex PCR; TCRdb's copy has only in-frame clones and leaves some out. The table has approximately 940,000 clones, approximately 76% seen once. This clone turned up a few times. Its specificity is not known. The sample comprised memory CD4+ T cells sorted from blood. Subset in this sample: CD45RA-negative fraction. V usage is TRBV2 and J usage is TRBJ2-2; 7 positions match TRBD1. The source of this sequence is a man younger than 30 in good health. CDR3 region: CASGGQLNTGELFF. In nucleotides, the CDR3 is TGTGCCAGCGGGGGACAGCTGAACACCGGGGAGCTGTTTTTT.